This T cell receptor (beta chain) is from a study of OX40 agonist ivuxolimab in advanced cancers. Study information: Cohort: 80% to 90% men, mean age about 62, aged roughly 23 to 79.

This table comes from immunoSEQ multiplex PCR, and its TCRdb copy is limited to in-frame clones, with some not included. Of tens of thousands of clones in the sample, around nine tenths were seen once. There are 14 residues in the CDR3. V was pared by 4 bases and J by 1 base, with 8 bases between. CDR1 LNHDA and CDR2 SQIVND come from the germline V gene (reference sequence). V and J are TRBV19 and TRBJ1-5; D uncertain. The sequence derives from an adult with an advanced solid tumor such as melanoma, head and neck, liver or kidney cancer. Sequences were derived from CD4+ or CD8+ T cells sorted from blood, sampled in a trial of the OX40 agonist ivuxolimab. The CDR3: CASSTWGSNQPQHF. CDR3 nucleotides: TGTGCCAGTAGTACTTGGGGAAGCAATCAGCCCCAGCATTTT.